These 26 T cell receptor beta chains originate from one sample sequenced in a study of blood T cell repertoires in COVID-19. The method was immunoSEQ multiplex PCR; TCRdb's version includes in-frame clones alone and lacks a portion of them. The table shows some 170,000 clones, with approximately 88% occurring only once. The sequenced sample was peripheral blood. These receptors were collected from a woman aged 45 to 65 with acute or convalescent COVID-19.

About this clone itself: The final CDR3 position lacks the conserved phenylalanine or tryptophan, pointing to a likely read error. The DNA is left out, because the CDR3 cannot be placed on it with certainty; the CDR3 is given as TCRdb lists it. This rearrangement joins TRBV3-1 (or the pseudogene TRBV3-2) to TRBJ2-7; the table's D call, TRBD2, was not checked against the DNA. Germline values: CDR1 LGHDT, CDR2 YNNKEL (reference sequence). Termini included, the CDR3 measures 11 amino acids. The CDR3 loop reads CASSQDERESS.

The chain joins TRBV11-2 to TRBJ2-7; D might be TRBD1 (6 bases). This CDR3 has 13 amino acids. The germline gives CDR1 SGHAT, CDR2 FQNNGV. V dropped 6 bases and J dropped 3 bases, with 12 bases sitting between them. In nucleotides, the CDR3 is TGTGCCAGCAGGCGGACAGCCATCTACGAGCAGTACTTC. Translation gives CASRRTAIYEQYF.

V and J are TRBV7-2 and TRBJ1-2, with 7 nucleotides matching TRBD1. CDR3 size: 14 residues. The ends lost 5 bases at V and 2 bases at J; junction bases unmatched: 5. From germline, CDR1 is SGHTA and CDR2 FQGNSA. CDR3 coding DNA: TGTGCCAGCAGCCCCTCACAGGGGAACTATGGCTACACCTTC. It encodes CASSPSQGNYGYTF.

The J gene is TRBJ2-1, the V gene TRBV9; the D is unclear. The V gene lost 0 bases and the J gene lost 6 bases, with 7 bases spanning the gap. The V gene's germline CDR1 is SGDLS and CDR2 YYNGEE. This CDR3 comprises 13 residues. The CDR3 region is CASSVGALNEQFF. CDR3 in DNA: TGTGCCAGCAGCGTAGGGGCTCTCAATGAGCAGTTCTTC.

The V and J genes are TRBV6-6 and TRBJ1-4, with TRBD1 as a possible D gene (6 bases). Germline CDR1 and CDR2: MNHNY and SVGAGI (reference sequence). The CDR3 spans 16 residues. V was cut by 5 bases and J by 0 bases, with 13 bases left in between. Written as DNA, the CDR3 is TGTGCCAGCAGTCGACAGCGGACAGCAACTAATGAAAAACTGTTTTTT. This codes for CASSRQRTATNEKLFF.

J is TRBJ1-4 and V is TRBV5-1; unclear D gene. Deletions cut 2 bases from V and 8 bases from J, with 16 bases between. CDR1 is SGHRS, CDR2 YFSETQ, per germline. The CDR3 consists of 15 residues. CDR3: CASSFAGGSGEKLFF. The CDR3 DNA reads as TGCGCCAGCAGCTTCGCGGGAGGGTCTGGGGAAAAACTGTTTTTT.

Of note for this clone: Sequence at one end of the junction differs from germline and may be a read error. V and J are TRBV10-3 and TRBJ1-1; the match to TRBD1 covers 9 bases. This CDR3 is 13 amino acids long. Looked up from germline, CDR1 is ENHRY and CDR2 is SYGVKD. DNA of the CDR3: TGTGCGATCAGGGGACAGGGAGACACTGAAGCTTTCTTT. This gives the protein CAIRGQGDTEAFF.

The chain couples TRBV18 to TRBJ1-4; 7 bases agree with TRBD1. The CDR3 covers 15 residues. Trimming removed 2 bases from V and 8 bases from J; junction bases left unmatched: 8. The germline V gene has CDR1 KGHSH and CDR2 LQKENI. The CDR3 coding sequence is TGTGCCAGCTCACCAGGGGCCAGGGGGAACGAAAAACTGTTTTTT. Its protein is CASSPGARGNEKLFF.

The chain carries TRBV30 and TRBJ2-6; tentative D call: TRBD2 (5 bases). CDR3 size: 16 residues. Between the trimmed V and J ends, which lost 5 bases and 0 bases, there was a span of 14 bases. Germline V gives CDR1 GTSNPN, CDR2 SVGIG (reference sequence). CDR3 residues: CAWSRGPYSGANVLTF. CDR3 nucleotides: TGTGCCTGGTCCCGAGGGCCGTACTCTGGGGCCAACGTCCTGACTTTC. Looking up the rest from reference TRBV30 and TRBJ2-6 gives the full variable domain: SQTIHQWPATLVQPVGSPLSLECTVEGTSNPNLYWYRQAAGRGLQLLFYSVGIGQISSEVPQNLSASRPQDRQFILSSKKLLLSDSGFYLCAWSRGPYSGANVLTFGAGSRLTVL.

V usage is TRBV30 and J usage is TRBJ2-7, with 10 bases fitting TRBD2. V lost 8 bases and J lost 3; bases outside the gene matches: 7. Germline V lookup: CDR1 GTSNPN, CDR2 SVGIG (reference sequence). CDR3 length: 13 residues. The CDR3 DNA is TGTGCCGGACAGGGACTAGCGTACTACGAGCAGTACTTC. It encodes CAGQGLAYYEQYF. The complete variable domain, with remaining parts taken from reference TRBV30 and TRBJ2-7, reads SQTIHQWPATLVQPVGSPLSLECTVEGTSNPNLYWYRQAAGRGLQLLFYSVGIGQISSEVPQNLSASRPQDRQFILSSKKLLLSDSGFYLCAGQGLAYYEQYFGPGTRLTVT.

There are a few counts of this clone. CDR3 loop: CASSSGWVANTEAFF. Written as DNA, the CDR3 is TGCGCCAGCAGCTCCGGTTGGGTAGCGAACACTGAAGCTTTCTTT. The chain carries TRBV5-1 and TRBJ1-1, with D uncertain. Germline V lookup: CDR1 SGHRS, CDR2 YFSETQ. The CDR3 has 15 residues. V lost 3 bases, J lost 1 base, and 13 bases lay in between.

This clone has just a few counts. The CDR3 DNA sequence: TGTGCCAGCGCACCTAGGATGGCTCAGCCCCAGCATTTT. Its protein product is CASAPRMAQPQHF. This chain joins TRBV6-5 and TRBJ1-5, with unresolved D. The length of the CDR3 is 13 residues. CDR1 MNHEY and CDR2 SVGAGI come from the germline V gene. The V end lost 8 bases, the J end lost 6 bases, and 14 bases lay between the germline ends.

The V and J genes are TRBV30 and TRBJ1-5; possibly TRBD1 for D (5 bases). Germline V gene data show CDR1 as GTSNPN and CDR2 as SVGIG (reference sequence). Between the trimmed V and J ends, which lost 3 bases and 4 bases, there was a span of 10 bases. This CDR3 is built from 13 residues. CDR3 DNA: TGTGCCTGGAGGCGGGACGTGAATCAGCCCCAGCATTTT. This gives the protein CAWRRDVNQPQHF.

This clone was recorded once. The gene calls are TRBV2 and TRBJ1-1; a weak D match, TRBD1 (5 bases). The CDR3 spans 14 residues. The ends were cut back, 8 bases at V and 5 bases at J, with 18 bases in the middle. Germline-derived CDR1 and CDR2 are SNHLY and FYNNEI. The CDR3: CASGLLRGGTEAFF. CDR3 nucleotide sequence: TGTGCCAGCGGGCTTTTGAGGGGAGGAACTGAAGCTTTCTTT.

This clone was recorded once. The chain combines TRBV1 with TRBJ2-7; TRBD2, the table's D call, lacks a check against the DNA. TRBV1 has pseudogene status. The CDR3 extends over 15 amino acids. CDR3 DNA sequence: TGCACCAGCAGTAGAAGGACTTTTACAACCTACGAGCAGTACTTC. Its protein is CTSSRRTFTTYEQYF.

The rearrangement joins TRBV7-6 to TRBJ2-5; possible D gene TRBD2, 6 bases. The CDR3 is made up of 15 amino acids. Between the trimmed V and J ends, which lost 5 bases and 7 bases, there was a span of 20 bases. From germline, CDR1 is SGHVS and CDR2 FNYEAQ. CDR3 loop: CASSPGDSATGTQYF. CDR3 nucleotide sequence: TGTGCCAGCAGCCCCGGGGACTCAGCTACAGGGACCCAGTACTTC.

The chain is built from TRBV3-1 (or the pseudogene TRBV3-2) and TRBJ2-3, with 8 bases fitting TRBD2. Per germline, CDR1 LGHDT and CDR2 YNNKEL (reference sequence). V trimming: 4 bases; J trimming: 0 bases; junction bases outside the gene matches: 6. This CDR3 has 16 residues. The chain's CDR3 is CASSPTSGHSTDTQYF. In nucleotides, the CDR3 is TGTGCCAGCAGCCCAACTAGCGGCCACAGCACAGATACGCAGTATTTT.

V and J are TRBV5-1 and TRBJ1-2, with 9 bases fitting TRBD1. The CDR3 totals 15 residues. The ends lost 3 bases at V and 8 bases at J; junction bases unmatched: 11. The germline CDR1 and CDR2 sequences are SGHRS and YFSETQ. The CDR3 region is CASSYTGTGWVGYTF. CDR3 DNA: TGCGCCAGCAGCTACACCGGGACAGGGTGGGTCGGCTACACCTTC.

J is TRBJ2-3 and V is TRBV19, with 9 bases matching TRBD2. The V gene end was trimmed by 1 base and the J gene end by 5 bases; junction bases not matched to a gene: 4. The CDR3 consists of 15 residues. Germline V gene data show CDR1 as LNHDA and CDR2 as SQIVND (reference sequence). CDR3 nucleotide sequence: TGTGCCAGTAGTATAGGGGGACTAGCAAAAGATACGCAGTATTTT. This gives the protein CASSIGGLAKDTQYF. Filled out from reference TRBV19 and TRBJ2-3, the complete variable domain reads DGGITQSPKYLFRKEGQNVTLSCEQNLNHDAMYWYRQDPGQGLRLIYYSQIVNDFQKGDIAEGYSVSREKKESFPLTVTSAQKNPTAFYLCASSIGGLAKDTQYFGPGTRLTVL.

This clone was picked up a small number of times. The J gene is TRBJ1-2, the V gene TRBV29-1; TRBD1 agrees at 7 bases. This CDR3 has 16 residues. Trimming removed 2 bases from V and 8 bases from J; junction bases left unmatched: 17. Germline CDR1 SQVTM, CDR2 ANQGSEA. CDR3 nucleotide sequence: TGCAGCGTTGAACTTTATTGGGGGACAGCCTCCAGCGGCTACACCTTC. The encoded protein is CSVELYWGTASSGYTF.

The gene calls are TRBV2 and TRBJ1-4, with 8 bases identical to TRBD1. The CDR3 has 16 amino acids. V dropped 4 bases and J dropped 3; count of bases not matched to a gene: 7. Germline lookup yields CDR1 SNHLY and CDR2 FYNNEI. CDR3 DNA: TGTGCCAGCAGTGGGTCATGGACAGGGTCTAATGAAAAACTGTTTTTT. This codes for CASSGSWTGSNEKLFF.

The chain employs TRBV18 and TRBJ1-1; D call uncertain. The CDR3 sequence is 15 residues long. The V end lost 4 bases, the J end lost 4 bases, and 16 bases lay between the germline ends. The germline gives CDR1 KGHSH, CDR2 LQKENI. The CDR3 sequence: CASSLSFGVGTEAFF. CDR3 coding DNA: TGTGCCAGCTCACTGTCTTTCGGGGTTGGCACTGAAGCTTTCTTT.

The rearrangement uses TRBV7-2 and TRBJ2-7; D is uncertain. Germline V gene lookup returns CDR1 SGHTA and CDR2 FQGNSA. The CDR3 length is 14 residues. The germline V and J ends were trimmed by 3 bases and 2 bases, with 11 bases remaining between them. The DNA of the CDR3 is TGTGCCAGCAGCTTTGCCCAGGTAACCTACGAGCAGTACTTC. This gives the protein CASSFAQVTYEQYF.

The chain employs TRBV12-5 and TRBJ1-2, with TRBD1 as a possible D gene (6 bases). The germline V gene encodes CDR1 LGHNT and CDR2 FRNRAP. V was trimmed by 9 bases and J by 6 bases, leaving 14 bases between them. There are 12 residues in the CDR3. CDR3 sequence reads: CASGRGGDGYTF. Here the CDR3 DNA reads TGTGCTAGCGGACGAGGGGGGGATGGCTACACCTTC.

The chain is built from TRBV5-6 and TRBJ1-3; perhaps TRBD1 as D (6 bases). Germline CDR1 reads SGHDT; CDR2 reads YYEEEE. The CDR3 contains 16 residues. The ends were cut back, 4 bases at V and 0 bases at J, with 14 bases in the middle. The chain's CDR3 is CASSRYRASSGNTIYF. The CDR3, as DNA: TGTGCCAGCAGCAGGTACAGGGCAAGCTCTGGAAACACCATATATTTT.

V and J are TRBV27 and TRBJ2-3; 8 positions match TRBD2. The V gene's germline CDR1 is MNHEY and CDR2 SMNVEV (reference sequence). V lost 3 bases and J lost 1; bases outside the gene matches: 0. The CDR3 is 14 residues long. The CDR3: CASSFSGGTDTQYF. The CDR3 DNA reads as TGTGCCAGCAGTTTTAGCGGGGGCACAGATACGCAGTATTTT.